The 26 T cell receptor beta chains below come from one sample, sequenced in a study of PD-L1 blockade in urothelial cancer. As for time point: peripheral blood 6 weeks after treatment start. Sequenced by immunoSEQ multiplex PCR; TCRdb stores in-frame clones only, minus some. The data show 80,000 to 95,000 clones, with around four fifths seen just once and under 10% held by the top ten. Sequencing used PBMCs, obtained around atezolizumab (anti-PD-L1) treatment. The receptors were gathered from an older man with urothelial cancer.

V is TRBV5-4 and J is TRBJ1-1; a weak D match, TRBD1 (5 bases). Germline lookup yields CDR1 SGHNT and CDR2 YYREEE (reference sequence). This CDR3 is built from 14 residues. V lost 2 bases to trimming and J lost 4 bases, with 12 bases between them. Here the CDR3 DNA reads TGTGCCAGCAGCTTATTTGGTAGGGGCACTGAAGCTTTCTTT. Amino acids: CASSLFGRGTEAFF.

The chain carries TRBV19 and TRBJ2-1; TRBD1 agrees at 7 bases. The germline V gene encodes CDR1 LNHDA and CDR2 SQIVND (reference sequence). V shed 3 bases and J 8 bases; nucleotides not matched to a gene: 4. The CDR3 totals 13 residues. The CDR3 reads CASSMVQGDEQFF. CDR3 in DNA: TGTGCCAGTAGTATGGTGCAGGGGGATGAGCAGTTCTTC.

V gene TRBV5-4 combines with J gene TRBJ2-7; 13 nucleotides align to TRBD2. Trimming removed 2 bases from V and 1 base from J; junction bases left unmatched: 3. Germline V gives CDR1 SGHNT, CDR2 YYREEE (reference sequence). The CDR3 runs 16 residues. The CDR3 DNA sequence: TGTGCCAGCAGCTTACTAGCGGGGGGGCATTCCTACGAGCAGTACTTC. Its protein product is CASSLLAGGHSYEQYF. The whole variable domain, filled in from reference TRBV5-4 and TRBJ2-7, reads ETGVTQSPTHLIKTRGQQVTLRCSSQSGHNTVSWYQQALGQGPQFIFQYYREEENGRGNFPPRFSGLQFPNYSSELNVNALELDDSALYLCASSLLAGGHSYEQYFGPGTRLTVT.

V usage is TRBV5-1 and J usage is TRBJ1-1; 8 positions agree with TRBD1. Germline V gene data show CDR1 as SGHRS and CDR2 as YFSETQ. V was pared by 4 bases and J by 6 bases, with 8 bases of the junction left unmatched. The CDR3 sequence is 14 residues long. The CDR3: CASSARDRLSEAFF. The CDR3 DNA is TGCGCCAGCAGCGCTCGGGACAGGCTATCTGAAGCTTTCTTT. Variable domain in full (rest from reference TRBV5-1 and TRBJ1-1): KAGVTQTPRYLIKTRGQQVTLSCSPISGHRSVSWYQQTPGQGLQFLFEYFSETQRNKGNFPGRFSGRQFSNSRSEMNVSTLELGDSALYLCASSARDRLSEAFFGQGTRLTVV.

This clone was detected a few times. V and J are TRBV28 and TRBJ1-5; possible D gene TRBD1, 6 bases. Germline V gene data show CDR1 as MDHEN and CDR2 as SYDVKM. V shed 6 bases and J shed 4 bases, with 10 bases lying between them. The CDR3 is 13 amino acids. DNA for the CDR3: TGTGCCAGCAGATATACAGGGAATCAGCCCCAGCATTTT. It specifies CASRYTGNQPQHF.

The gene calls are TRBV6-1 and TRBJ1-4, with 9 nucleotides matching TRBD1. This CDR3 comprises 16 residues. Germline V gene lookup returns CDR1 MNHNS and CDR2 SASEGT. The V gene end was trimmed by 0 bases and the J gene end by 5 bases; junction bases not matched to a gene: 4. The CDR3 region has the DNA TGTGCCAGCAGTGAAGCGGGAGACAGGGGGAATGAAAAACTGTTTTTT. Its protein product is CASSEAGDRGNEKLFF.

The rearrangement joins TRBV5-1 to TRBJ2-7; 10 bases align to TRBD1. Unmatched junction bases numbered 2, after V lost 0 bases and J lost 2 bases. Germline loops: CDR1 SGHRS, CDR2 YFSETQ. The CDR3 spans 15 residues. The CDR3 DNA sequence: TGCGCCAGCAGCTTGGCCGGGACAGGGGCCTACGAGCAGTACTTC. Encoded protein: CASSLAGTGAYEQYF.

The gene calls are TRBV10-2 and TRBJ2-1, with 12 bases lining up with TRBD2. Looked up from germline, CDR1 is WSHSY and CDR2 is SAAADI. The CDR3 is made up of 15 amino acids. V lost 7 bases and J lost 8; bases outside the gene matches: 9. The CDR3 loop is CASTRTSGAFDEQFF. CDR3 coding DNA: TGCGCCAGCACTAGGACTAGCGGGGCCTTTGATGAGCAGTTCTTC.

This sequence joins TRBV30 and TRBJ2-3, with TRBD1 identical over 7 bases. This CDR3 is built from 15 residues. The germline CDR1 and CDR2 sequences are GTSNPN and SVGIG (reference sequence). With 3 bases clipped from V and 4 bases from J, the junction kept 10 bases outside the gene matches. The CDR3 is CAWSAATGNADTQYF. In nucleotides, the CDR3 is TGTGCCTGGAGCGCCGCGACAGGGAACGCAGATACGCAGTATTTT.

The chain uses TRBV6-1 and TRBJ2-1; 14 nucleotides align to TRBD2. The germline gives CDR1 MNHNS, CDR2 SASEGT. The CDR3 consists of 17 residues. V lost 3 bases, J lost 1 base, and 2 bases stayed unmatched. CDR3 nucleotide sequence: TGTGCCAGCAGTGAGAGACTAGCGGGAGGGTCCTACAATGAGCAGTTCTTC. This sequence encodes CASSERLAGGSYNEQFF.

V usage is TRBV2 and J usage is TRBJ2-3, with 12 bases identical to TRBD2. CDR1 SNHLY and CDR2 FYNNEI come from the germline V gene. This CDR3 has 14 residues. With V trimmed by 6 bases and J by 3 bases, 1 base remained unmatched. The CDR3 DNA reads TGTGCCAGCAGCGGGACTAGCGGGACAGATACGCAGTATTTT. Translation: CASSGTSGTDTQYF.

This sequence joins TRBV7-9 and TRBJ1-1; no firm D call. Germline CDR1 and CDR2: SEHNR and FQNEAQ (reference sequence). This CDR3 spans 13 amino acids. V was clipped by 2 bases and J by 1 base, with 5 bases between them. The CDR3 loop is CASSLPRNTEAFF. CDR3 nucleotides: TGTGCCAGCAGCTTACCTAGGAACACTGAAGCTTTCTTT.

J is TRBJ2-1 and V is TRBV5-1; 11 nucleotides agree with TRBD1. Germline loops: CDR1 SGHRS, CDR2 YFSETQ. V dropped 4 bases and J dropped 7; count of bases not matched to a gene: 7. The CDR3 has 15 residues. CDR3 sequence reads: CASSPLGTGGNEQFF. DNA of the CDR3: TGCGCCAGCAGCCCGCTTGGGACAGGGGGTAATGAGCAGTTCTTC.

The CDR3 bases are TGTGCCAGCAGTTTATCGACAGGGTTGAACACTGAAGCTTTCTTT. Its translation: CASSLSTGLNTEAFF. The chain is built from TRBV27 and TRBJ1-1; 7 positions agree with TRBD1. The trim removed 0 bases at V and 0 bases at J, leaving 1 base unmatched. CDR3 length: 15 amino acids. Germline CDR1 reads MNHEY; CDR2 reads SMNVEV (reference sequence).

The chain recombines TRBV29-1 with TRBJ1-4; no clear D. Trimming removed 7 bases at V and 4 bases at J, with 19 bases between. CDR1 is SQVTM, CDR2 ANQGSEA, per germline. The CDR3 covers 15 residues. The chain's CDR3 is CSAQAKWQSNEKLFF. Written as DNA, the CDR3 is TGCAGCGCTCAGGCAAAGTGGCAGAGTAATGAAAAACTGTTTTTT.

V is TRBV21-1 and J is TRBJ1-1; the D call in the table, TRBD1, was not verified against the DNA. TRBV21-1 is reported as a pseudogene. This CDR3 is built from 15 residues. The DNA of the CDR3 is TGTGCCAGCAGCAAAGGCCTACAGGGGACCACTGAAGCTTTCTTT. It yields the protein CASSKGLQGTTEAFF.

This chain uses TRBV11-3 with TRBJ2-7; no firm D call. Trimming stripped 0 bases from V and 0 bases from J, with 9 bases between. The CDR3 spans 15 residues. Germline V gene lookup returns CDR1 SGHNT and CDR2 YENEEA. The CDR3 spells CASSLDPRGSYEQYF. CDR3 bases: TGTGCCAGCAGCTTAGATCCACGCGGCTCCTACGAGCAGTACTTC.

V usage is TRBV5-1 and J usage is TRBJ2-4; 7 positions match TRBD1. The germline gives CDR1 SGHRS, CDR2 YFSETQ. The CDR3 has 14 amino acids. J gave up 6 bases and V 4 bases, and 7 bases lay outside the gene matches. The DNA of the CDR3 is TGCGCCAGCAGCACGGGGACAGATCCAAACATTCAGTACTTC. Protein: CASSTGTDPNIQYF.

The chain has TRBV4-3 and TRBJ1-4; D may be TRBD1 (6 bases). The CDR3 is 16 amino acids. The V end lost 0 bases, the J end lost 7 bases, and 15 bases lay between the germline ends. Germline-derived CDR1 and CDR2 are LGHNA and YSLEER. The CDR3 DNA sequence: TGCGCCAGCAGCCAAGACGTAGGGGGACGGGGTGAAAAACTGTTTTTT. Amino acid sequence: CASSQDVGGRGEKLFF.

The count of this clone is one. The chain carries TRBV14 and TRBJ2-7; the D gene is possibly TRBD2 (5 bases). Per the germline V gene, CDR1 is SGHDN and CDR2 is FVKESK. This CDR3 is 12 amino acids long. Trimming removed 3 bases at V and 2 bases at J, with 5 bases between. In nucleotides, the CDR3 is TGTGCCAGCAGCCAGGGAGCCTACGAGCAGTACTTC. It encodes CASSQGAYEQYF.

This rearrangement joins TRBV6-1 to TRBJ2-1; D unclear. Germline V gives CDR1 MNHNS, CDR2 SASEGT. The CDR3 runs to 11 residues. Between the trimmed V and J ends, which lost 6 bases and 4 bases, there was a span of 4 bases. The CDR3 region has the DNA TGTGCCAGCAGCTTATACAATGAGCAGTTCTTC. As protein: CASSLYNEQFF.

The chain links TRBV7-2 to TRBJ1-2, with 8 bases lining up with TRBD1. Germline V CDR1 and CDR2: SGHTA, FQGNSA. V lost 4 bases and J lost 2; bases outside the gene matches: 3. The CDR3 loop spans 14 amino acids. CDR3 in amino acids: CASSSGQVNYGYTF. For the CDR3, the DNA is TGTGCCAGCAGCTCGGGACAGGTCAACTATGGCTACACCTTC.

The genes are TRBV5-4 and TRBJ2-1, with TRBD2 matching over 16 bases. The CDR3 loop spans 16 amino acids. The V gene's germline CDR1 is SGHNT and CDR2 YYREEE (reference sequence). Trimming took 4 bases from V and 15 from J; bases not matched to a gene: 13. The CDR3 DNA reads TGTGCCAGCAGCCAAGGGGGGACTAGCGGGGGGGCCAGTCTGTTCTTC. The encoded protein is CASSQGGTSGGASLFF.

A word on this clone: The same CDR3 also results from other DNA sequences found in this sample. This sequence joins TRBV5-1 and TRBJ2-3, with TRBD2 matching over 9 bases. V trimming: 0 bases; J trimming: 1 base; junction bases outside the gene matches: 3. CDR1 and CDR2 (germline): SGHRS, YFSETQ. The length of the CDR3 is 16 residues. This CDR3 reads CASSLGASGGTDTQYF. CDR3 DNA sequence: TGCGCCAGCAGCTTGGGTGCTAGCGGGGGCACAGATACGCAGTATTTT.

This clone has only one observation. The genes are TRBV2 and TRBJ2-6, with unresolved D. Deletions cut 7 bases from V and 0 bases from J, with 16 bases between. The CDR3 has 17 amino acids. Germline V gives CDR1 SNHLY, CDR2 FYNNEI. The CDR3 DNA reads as TGTGCCAGCACCATGGAGCGACTGATCTCTGGGGCCAACGTCCTGACTTTC. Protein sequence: CASTMERLISGANVLTF.

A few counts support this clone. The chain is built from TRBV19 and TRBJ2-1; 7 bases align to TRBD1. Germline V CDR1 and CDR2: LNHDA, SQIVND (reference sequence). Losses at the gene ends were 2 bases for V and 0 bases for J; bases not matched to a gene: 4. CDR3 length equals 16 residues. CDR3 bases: TGTGCCAGTAGTATATCGGGACAGAGCTCCTACAATGAGCAGTTCTTC. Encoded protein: CASSISGQSSYNEQFF.